This TCR beta chain was recorded in a study of graft-versus-host responses after intestinal transplantation. Whole-study context: Following induction with anti-thymocyte globulin, all recipients were given tacrolimus and steroids for approximately three years. Study-wide points: Early post-transplant HvG declines were associated with peak circulating GvH clone levels. Allografts of one patient group, those with graft-donor T cell macrochimerism, had high graft-versus-host to host-versus-graft clonal ratios.

Produced via immunoSEQ multiplex PCR; TCRdb's table is partial and in-frame only. The sample holds around 17,000 clones; less than 85% are singletons and the top ten take approximately 5.1%. With respect to this clone: Its antigen is unidentified. Other nucleotide sequences in the sample specify the same CDR3.

Lymphocytes from graft epithelium and lamina propria were isolated. From germline, CDR1 is MDHEN and CDR2 SYDVKM. The CDR3 totals 14 residues. With 5 bases clipped from V and 0 bases from J, the junction kept 1 base outside the gene matches. This sequence originates from a human patient who received an intestinal transplant, so some T cells may come from the graft donor. The chain joins TRBV28 to TRBJ1-3, with 7 nucleotides matching TRBD1. Sequencing was performed on ileum tissue, taken 17 days after transplant. The CDR3: CASSPGGSGNTIYF. In nucleotides, the CDR3 is TGTGCCAGCAGTCCAGGGGGCTCTGGAAACACCATATATTTT. The variable domain in full, with the rest retrieved from reference TRBV28 and TRBJ1-3, is DVKVTQSSRYLVKRTGEKVFLECVQDMDHENMFWYRQDPGLGLRLIYFSYDVKMKEKGDIPEGYSVSREKKERFSLILESASTNQTSMYLCASSPGGSGNTIYFGEGSWLTVV.